The clone carrying this T cell receptor beta chain was recorded a few times. The antigen remains undetermined. The data stem from a study of T cell repertoires in cytomegalovirus infection. Study as a whole: Public TCR beta signatures marked donors with CMV infection and the matching HLA.

This CDR3 contains 15 residues. The germline V and J ends were trimmed by 7 bases and 4 bases, with 17 bases remaining between them. TCRdb re-called the reads with MiXCR, one entry per CDR3 protein. The profile shows hundreds of thousands of distinct CDR3 sequences, 30% to 35% of them singletons. This sequence originates from a human donor in good health (CMV status not recorded). Some clones in this sample may be carry-over from other donors' samples. This chain links TRBV12-3 or TRBV12-4 with TRBJ2-1; possibly TRBD2 for D (7 bases). The input for sequencing was cultured CD8+ T cells from PBMCs, taken from culture after CMV antigen stimulation. CDR3 sequence: CASNPLGGAYNEQFF. The CDR3 DNA is TGTGCCAGCAACCCCTTGGGGGGGGCTTACAATGAGCAGTTCTTC.